A single sample gave rise to the 32 T cell receptor beta chains below, sequenced in a study of blood T cell repertoires in COVID-19. Sequencing used immunoSEQ multiplex PCR; TCRdb keeps in-frame clones, though not all of them. The sample lists hundreds of thousands of clones, around four fifths occurring once. The sequenced material came from peripheral blood. The origin of the receptors is a woman of 80 years or more with active or convalescent COVID-19.

The chain employs TRBV15 and TRBJ2-2, with 11 bases lining up with TRBD2. CDR1 and CDR2 (germline): LNHNV, YYDKDF (reference sequence). The junction had 6 bases not matched to a gene; V was cut back by 0 bases and J by 6 bases. CDR3 length: 17 residues. The CDR3 region is CATSRDRSSGRSGELFF. CDR3 sequence (DNA): TGTGCCACCAGCAGAGATAGGTCTAGCGGGAGGTCCGGGGAGCTGTTTTTT.

CDR3 DNA sequence: TGCAGCTCCAACACAGATACGCAGTATTTT. As protein: CSSNTDTQYF. The V call is TRBV29-1, the J call TRBJ2-3; unclear D gene. The CDR3 consists of 10 residues. Germline CDR1 reads SQVTM; CDR2 reads ANQGSEA. Trimming took off 8 bases at V and 2 bases at J, with 5 bases between the two ends.

This chain links TRBV6-2 or TRBV6-3 with TRBJ2-7; D remains ambiguous. CDR1 is MNHEY and CDR2 is SVGEGT in the germline V gene. V shed 2 bases and J shed 4 bases, with 9 bases lying between them. The CDR3 length is 13 residues. The CDR3 spells CASSYRHPYEQYF. The CDR3 DNA reads TGTGCCAGCAGTTACCGACACCCGTACGAGCAGTACTTC.

The V and J genes are TRBV5-1 and TRBJ1-3; TRBD1 matches at 7 bases. V shed 5 bases and J 0 bases; nucleotides not matched to a gene: 5. Germline lookup yields CDR1 SGHRS and CDR2 YFSETQ. The CDR3 is 15 residues long. As DNA, the CDR3 is TGCGCCAGCAGAGGGACAGTGACCTCTGGAAACACCATATATTTT. It translates to CASRGTVTSGNTIYF.

The chain employs TRBV7-2 and TRBJ2-1, with TRBD1 identical over 8 bases. The CDR3 sequence is 15 residues long. The V and J ends lost 5 bases and 7 bases, in that order; junction bases with no gene match: 10. Germline V gene data show CDR1 as SGHTA and CDR2 as FQGNSA. CDR3 nucleotides: TGTGCCAGCAGCCGGGGAGGACAGGGCTTGAATGAGCAGTTCTTC. Translating it yields CASSRGGQGLNEQFF.

This clone was seen once. The chain links TRBV5-1 to TRBJ2-3, with D possibly matching TRBD2 (5 bases). Germline CDR1 SGHRS, CDR2 YFSETQ. This CDR3 region has 16 residues. Trimming pared 4 bases from V and 1 base from J, leaving 16 bases between. Written as DNA, the CDR3 is TGCGCCAGCAGCCCTGGCATGCTAGCCCGCACAGATACGCAGTATTTT. It codes for CASSPGMLARTDTQYF.

V gene TRBV5-4 combines with J gene TRBJ2-1; 8 bases match TRBD1. The CDR3 is made up of 14 amino acids. V shed 4 bases and J 5 bases; nucleotides not matched to a gene: 5. Per the germline V gene, CDR1 is SGHNT and CDR2 is YYREEE (reference sequence). The CDR3 protein is CASSDRGRDNEQFF. The CDR3 nucleotides read TGTGCCAGCAGCGACAGGGGAAGGGACAATGAGCAGTTCTTC.

CDR3 DNA: TGTGCCAGCTCACCAGTTACCCCCTCCATGGGAGCGGGGACTAGCTTCACAGATACGCAGTATTTT. This encodes CASSPVTPSMGAGTSFTDTQYF. The chain uses TRBV18 and TRBJ2-3, with TRBD2 matching over 9 bases. CDR1 KGHSH and CDR2 LQKENI come from the germline V gene. V gave up 2 bases and J gave up 2 bases; unmatched junction bases: 23. The CDR3 loop spans 22 amino acids.

The rearrangement uses TRBV7-2 and TRBJ2-5; possible D gene TRBD2, 7 bases. This CDR3 has 16 amino acids. The germline V gene has CDR1 SGHTA and CDR2 FQGNSA. Trimming stripped 1 base from V and 4 bases from J, with 16 bases between. The CDR3 is CASSLEGRGRGETQYF. The DNA of the CDR3 is TGTGCCAGCAGCTTAGAGGGGAGGGGGAGGGGAGAGACCCAGTACTTC.

This clone has only one observation. The J gene is TRBJ2-2, the V gene TRBV3-1 (or the pseudogene TRBV3-2); D gene unclear. Trimming cost V 1 base and J 1 base, with 4 bases left between them. Germline V gives CDR1 LGHDT, CDR2 YNNKEL (reference sequence). This CDR3 contains 14 residues. DNA of the CDR3: TGTGCCAGCAGCCAAGCCCGGAACACCGGGGAGCTGTTTTTT. Residues: CASSQARNTGELFF.

The chain links TRBV7-2 to TRBJ1-1, with 10 positions matching TRBD1. Germline V gives CDR1 SGHTA, CDR2 FQGNSA. The CDR3 has 17 residues. The V gene end was trimmed by 6 bases and the J gene end by 5 bases; junction bases not matched to a gene: 15. The CDR3 is CASRNRGGQGFVTEAFF. Written as DNA, the CDR3 is TGTGCCAGCAGAAACCGCGGGGGACAGGGGTTTGTGACTGAAGCTTTCTTT. The full variable domain, its missing parts supplied by reference TRBV7-2 and TRBJ1-1, is GAGVSQSPSNKVTEKGKDVELRCDPISGHTALYWYRQSLGQGLEFLIYFQGNSAPDKSGLPSDRFSAERTGGSVSTLTIQRTQQEDSAVYLCASRNRGGQGFVTEAFFGQGTRLTVV.

The V call is TRBV30, the J call TRBJ1-1, with D tentatively TRBD1 (5 bases). Germline V gene data show CDR1 as GTSNPN and CDR2 as SVGIG (reference sequence). V dropped 2 bases and J dropped 8 bases, with 12 bases sitting between them. This CDR3 is 12 amino acids long. The CDR3 coding sequence is TGTGCCTGGAGTAGACAGTCTCAGGAAGCTTTCTTT. Its translation is CAWSRQSQEAFF.

The genes are TRBV18 and TRBJ2-2, with D unclear. The CDR3 has 12 amino acids. V lost 4 bases, J lost 5 bases, and 5 bases lay in between. CDR1 is KGHSH and CDR2 is LQKENI in the germline V gene. CDR3 in DNA: TGTGCCAGCTCACACGGGACCGGGGAGCTGTTTTTT. Translated: CASSHGTGELFF.

This clone was counted only a few times. This rearrangement joins TRBV5-6 to TRBJ2-7; maybe TRBD2 (5 bases). CDR1 is SGHDT and CDR2 is YYEEEE in the germline V gene. V gave up 4 bases and J gave up 10 bases, with 15 bases separating them. The CDR3 consists of 12 residues. CDR3 loop: CASSARTVFQYF. CDR3 sequence (DNA): TGTGCCAGCAGCGCCCGGACTGTTTTCCAGTACTTC.

The chain joins TRBV14 to TRBJ2-3; the D gene is possibly TRBD2 (6 bases). V was trimmed by 0 bases and J by 11 bases, leaving 12 bases between them. This CDR3 has 13 residues. Germline V lookup: CDR1 SGHDN, CDR2 FVKESK. The CDR3 loop reads CASSQDQAGLQYF. CDR3 coding DNA: TGTGCCAGCAGCCAAGATCAGGCGGGATTGCAGTATTTT.

The chain is built from TRBV18 and TRBJ1-5; D ambiguous. Germline loops: CDR1 KGHSH, CDR2 LQKENI. This CDR3 is 13 amino acids long. V lost 5 bases, J lost 5 bases, and 10 bases lay in between. CDR3 residues: CASSGREDQPQHF. The CDR3 DNA is TGTGCCAGCTCAGGAAGGGAGGATCAGCCCCAGCATTTT.

This clone was seen a few times. The V and J genes are TRBV30 and TRBJ1-5; the match to TRBD1 covers 9 bases. Germline CDR1 is GTSNPN and CDR2 is SVGIG (reference sequence). CDR3 length equals 14 residues. V shed 3 bases, J shed 6 bases, and the junction held 6 bases outside the gene matches. CDR3 loop: CAWSTGGASQPQHF. The DNA of the CDR3 is TGTGCCTGGAGCACAGGGGGCGCGAGTCAGCCCCAGCATTTT.

The chain is built from TRBV2 and TRBJ2-2, with 7 bases lining up with TRBD1. Germline-derived CDR1 and CDR2 are SNHLY and FYNNEI. The CDR3 has 15 amino acids. After removal of 8 bases from V and 3 bases from J, the junction contained 9 bases not matched to a gene. The CDR3 loop reads CASSGRGRDTGELFF. CDR3 bases: TGTGCCAGCTCAGGAAGGGGGCGAGACACCGGGGAGCTGTTTTTT.

The CDR3 spells CASSPKTGPIIGQYF. DNA of the CDR3: TGTGCCAGCAGCCCGAAGACAGGCCCTATCATCGGGCAGTACTTC. The rearrangement uses TRBV5-4 and TRBJ2-7, with D maybe TRBD1 (6 bases). Trimming left V 4 bases short and J 9 bases short, with 23 bases between. The CDR3 spans 15 residues. The germline V gene encodes CDR1 SGHNT and CDR2 YYREEE (reference sequence).

This clone was picked up many times. The rearrangement links TRBV3-1 (or the pseudogene TRBV3-2) to TRBJ2-6; 12 bases agree with TRBD1. The ends lost 1 base at V and 4 bases at J; junction bases unmatched: 5. There are 18 residues in the CDR3. The germline V gene encodes CDR1 LGHDT and CDR2 YNNKEL (reference sequence). CDR3 region: CASSQVGQGALGANVLTF. The CDR3, as DNA: TGTGCCAGCAGCCAAGTGGGACAGGGGGCGCTGGGGGCCAACGTCCTGACTTTC.

The table lists this clone with a few counts. The genes are TRBV30 and TRBJ1-5, with a tentative D call TRBD1 (5 bases). The CDR3 runs to 14 residues. Between the trimmed V and J ends, which lost 0 bases and 2 bases, there was a span of 8 bases. Germline V gene lookup returns CDR1 GTSNPN and CDR2 SVGIG (reference sequence). The CDR3 loop reads CAWSVGARNQPQHF. The CDR3 nucleotides read TGTGCCTGGAGTGTTGGGGCCCGCAATCAGCCCCAGCATTTT. Full variable domain (remainder filled in from reference TRBV30 and TRBJ1-5): SQTIHQWPATLVQPVGSPLSLECTVEGTSNPNLYWYRQAAGRGLQLLFYSVGIGQISSEVPQNLSASRPQDRQFILSSKKLLLSDSGFYLCAWSVGARNQPQHFGDGTRLSIL.

V usage is TRBV2 and J usage is TRBJ2-2; 8 positions match TRBD1. With 5 bases clipped from V and 5 bases from J, the junction kept 7 bases outside the gene matches. Germline CDR1 is SNHLY and CDR2 is FYNNEI. The CDR3 length is 15 residues. Written as DNA, the CDR3 is TGTGCCAGCAGTAGTTCGGGACAGGTGACCGGGGAGCTGTTTTTT. It specifies CASSSSGQVTGELFF.

This chain connects TRBV4-2 to TRBJ1-5; D gene unclear. Germline lookup yields CDR1 LGHNA and CDR2 YNFKEQ. The CDR3 has 14 amino acids. V dropped 2 bases and J dropped 5 bases, with 10 bases sitting between them. The CDR3 region is CASSQRLNYQPQHF. DNA of the CDR3: TGTGCCAGCAGCCAACGTTTAAACTATCAGCCCCAGCATTTT.

The sample holds a few counts of this clone. The rearrangement joins TRBV9 to TRBJ2-3; D is perhaps TRBD2 (6 bases). This CDR3 comprises 15 residues. Germline V gives CDR1 SGDLS, CDR2 YYNGEE. Trimming cost V 0 bases and J 4 bases, with 12 bases left between them. CDR3 amino acids: CASSVVGGEADTQYF. The CDR3, as DNA: TGTGCCAGCAGCGTAGTTGGTGGGGAGGCAGATACGCAGTATTTT.

J is TRBJ2-1 and V is TRBV9; D might be TRBD1 (5 bases). The CDR3 extends over 16 amino acids. Trimming shortened V by 0 bases and J by 0 bases, and 10 bases separated the two germline ends. Germline V gives CDR1 SGDLS, CDR2 YYNGEE. The CDR3 DNA is TGTGCCAGCAGCGTAGTGGGGCTTAGCTCCTACAATGAGCAGTTCTTC. Amino acid sequence: CASSVVGLSSYNEQFF.

This chain links TRBV4-3 with TRBJ1-1; D is perhaps TRBD1 (5 bases). Germline assignment: CDR1 LGHNA and CDR2 YSLEER. Trimming stripped 3 bases from V and 5 bases from J, with 10 bases between. This CDR3 contains 13 residues. The DNA for the CDR3 is TGCGCCAGCAGCCAGCAGGGTTATACTGAAGCTTTCTTT. Its protein product is CASSQQGYTEAFF.

The rearrangement joins TRBV28 to TRBJ1-5, with a weak D call TRBD1 (6 bases). Trimming removed 6 bases at V and 5 bases at J, with 26 bases between. Germline CDR1 and CDR2: MDHEN and SYDVKM. The CDR3 loop spans 18 amino acids. The CDR3 nucleotides read TGTGCCAGCAGCTCCCCCGGCGCTACAGGGTGGGTTCATCAGCCCCAGCATTTT. Its translation is CASSSPGATGWVHQPQHF.

V and J are TRBV28 and TRBJ2-3; 8 positions agree with TRBD2. The CDR3 is 15 residues long. The germline V gene has CDR1 MDHEN and CDR2 SYDVKM. J lost 1 base, V lost 6 bases, and 6 bases had no gene match. CDR3 sequence (DNA): TGTGCCAGCAGAGTCTCAGCGGGGGGCACAGATACGCAGTATTTT. Amino acids: CASRVSAGGTDTQYF.

This chain joins TRBV2 and TRBJ2-5, with D unresolved. The ends were cut back, 8 bases at V and 0 bases at J, with 4 bases in the middle. Germline-derived CDR1 and CDR2 are SNHLY and FYNNEI. This CDR3 region has 11 residues. The CDR3 is CASENQETQYF. CDR3 sequence (DNA): TGTGCCAGCGAGAACCAAGAGACCCAGTACTTC.

This sequence joins TRBV7-2 and TRBJ1-6; D uncertain. This CDR3 contains 12 residues. V lost 6 bases and J 9 bases, leaving 9 bases between the germline ends. Germline V gene lookup returns CDR1 SGHTA and CDR2 FQGNSA. The CDR3 loop is CASSLPGSPLHF. In nucleotides, the CDR3 is TGTGCCAGCAGTCTACCGGGTTCACCCCTCCACTTT.

The chain links TRBV29-1 to TRBJ1-1, with 10 nucleotides matching TRBD1. V gave up 4 bases and J gave up 5 bases; unmatched junction bases: 4. This CDR3 comprises 13 residues. Germline-derived CDR1 and CDR2 are SQVTM and ANQGSEA. The CDR3 reads CSVVRDRGTEAFF. In DNA, the CDR3 is TGCAGCGTTGTGAGGGACAGGGGAACTGAAGCTTTCTTT.

This clone was found once. The V and J genes are TRBV3-1 (or the pseudogene TRBV3-2) and TRBJ2-3; 13 bases line up with TRBD2. V shed 2 bases, J shed 4 bases, and the junction held 12 bases outside the gene matches. Germline V gene sequence: CDR1 LGHDT, CDR2 YNNKEL (reference sequence). This CDR3 contains 19 residues. CDR3 coding DNA: TGTGCCAGCAGCCAAATCCAGTATAGGACTAGCGGGAGACCAGATACGCAGTATTTT. This encodes CASSQIQYRTSGRPDTQYF.